These 8 T cell receptor beta chains were all obtained from the same sample, sequenced in a study of T cell changes during pregnancy in multiple sclerosis. Some clones are missing from TCRdb's copy, which holds only in-frame ones; the method was immunoSEQ multiplex PCR. Of tens of thousands of clones listed, roughly 87% are singletons. The sample was peripheral blood, taken in the first trimester of pregnancy. These receptors originate from a female donor with multiple sclerosis, enrolled in a pregnancy study.

This rearrangement joins TRBV21-1 to TRBJ2-7; TRBD1 was called by the table and not checked on the DNA. TRBV21-1 is noted as a pseudogene. This CDR3 comprises 17 residues. CDR3 DNA sequence: TGTGCCAGCAGCAAAAGGGGACACAGGGTGTCCACTTTCGAGCAGTACTTC. Protein product: CASSKRGHRVSTFEQYF.

In this sample, this clone turned up a few times. The rearrangement uses TRBV28 and TRBJ2-1, with 7 bases aligning to TRBD2. The V gene end was trimmed by 8 bases and the J gene end by 6 bases; junction bases not matched to a gene: 10. The CDR3 sequence is 14 residues long. The V gene's germline CDR1 is MDHEN and CDR2 SYDVKM. This chain's CDR3 is CASLTSGGGNEQFF. The CDR3 DNA sequence: TGTGCCAGCCTTACCTCGGGGGGAGGCAATGAGCAGTTCTTC.

This clone appeared many times. The genes are TRBV27 and TRBJ2-6; D is unclear. The CDR3 extends over 16 amino acids. The ends were cut back, 5 bases at V and 0 bases at J, with 11 bases in the middle. The germline V gene has CDR1 MNHEY and CDR2 SMNVEV (reference sequence). The DNA of the CDR3 is TGTGCCAGCAGTACCGGTCGAGTCTCTGGGGCCAACGTCCTGACTTTC. This encodes CASSTGRVSGANVLTF. Drawing the rest from reference TRBV27 and TRBJ2-6, the complete variable domain is EAQVTQNPRYLITVTGKKLTVTCSQNMNHEYMSWYRQDPGLGLRQIYYSMNVEVTDKGDVPEGYKVSRKEKRNFPLILESPSPNQTSLYFCASSTGRVSGANVLTFGAGSRLTVL.

This rearrangement joins TRBV5-1 to TRBJ2-1, with 7 bases matching TRBD1. After removal of 1 base from V and 3 bases from J, the junction contained 4 bases not matched to a gene. Looked up from germline, CDR1 is SGHRS and CDR2 is YFSETQ. The CDR3 consists of 15 residues. CDR3 DNA: TGCGCCAGCAGCTTGACCGGGACAGACTACAATGAGCAGTTCTTC. As protein: CASSLTGTDYNEQFF.

This clone was seen a few times. The CDR3 sequence is CASSDSAGSYNEQFF. CDR3 in DNA: TGTGCCAGCAGTGACTCAGCGGGATCCTACAATGAGCAGTTCTTC. V is TRBV6-4 and J is TRBJ2-1, with TRBD2 identical over 7 bases. The junction had 0 bases not matched to a gene; V was cut back by 0 bases and J by 1 base. CDR3 length: 15 residues. The germline gives CDR1 MRHNA, CDR2 SNTAGT.

This rearrangement joins TRBV9 to TRBJ2-7, with 14 bases that match TRBD2. The V gene end was trimmed by 2 bases and the J gene end by 4 bases; junction bases not matched to a gene: 5. The CDR3 spans 16 residues. Germline CDR1 and CDR2: SGDLS and YYNGEE. The CDR3 loop is CASSVSGLAGVYEQYF. As DNA, the CDR3 is TGTGCCAGCAGCGTCTCGGGACTAGCGGGAGTGTACGAGCAGTACTTC.

This chain uses TRBV18 with TRBJ2-7; 7 bases agree with TRBD1. Germline-derived CDR1 and CDR2 are KGHSH and LQKENI. Trimming cost V 5 bases and J 5 bases; bases outside gene matches: 3. The CDR3 totals 12 residues. The CDR3 spells CASSKQGNEQYF. In nucleotides, the CDR3 is TGTGCCAGCTCAAAACAGGGGAACGAGCAGTACTTC.

The gene calls are TRBV30 and TRBJ1-6; D gene unclear. V was clipped by 1 base and J by 14 bases, with 18 bases between them. The CDR3 runs 14 residues. Germline loops: CDR1 GTSNPN, CDR2 SVGIG (reference sequence). The DNA of the CDR3 is TGTGCCTGGAGTGCCTCGCCCCTATTTGACACCCTCCACTTT. It is translated as CAWSASPLFDTLHF.